This T cell receptor (beta chain) was sequenced in a study of blood T cell repertoires in COVID-19. Study information: Some COVID-19 samples were acute and others convalescent; all came from the United States, Italy and Spain. PBMCs, B-cell-depleted T cells, or T cells were the source of the cDNA or gDNA that made up the material.

In the authors' workflow: Reference gene primer amplification yielded estimated nucleated cell counts. Method: immunoSEQ multiplex PCR; TCRdb's copy keeps in-frame clones and lacks some. Clone size and the V and J calls come from that table; the DNA yielded D and trimming. Here the sample spans 40,000 to 45,000 clones, 92% being singletons. This clone has just one count. The trim removed 0 bases at V and 2 bases at J, leaving 2 bases unmatched. The length of the CDR3 is 15 residues. The germline V gene encodes CDR1 MNHNY and CDR2 SVGAGI (reference sequence). What was sequenced was peripheral blood. This sequence joins TRBV6-6 and TRBJ2-7; the match to TRBD1 covers 9 bases. The sequence came from a man in his fifties with active COVID-19. CDR3 in DNA: TGTGCCAGCAGTTACTCGAGACAGGGGGCCTACGAGCAGTACTTC. This translates into CASSYSRQGAYEQYF.